This T cell receptor beta chain was profiled in a study of blood T cell repertoires in COVID-19. As for the study in general: The samples span acute and convalescent COVID-19 from the United States, Italy and Spain. T cells, B-cell-depleted T cells, or PBMCs supplied cDNA or gDNA.

Per the authors' pipeline: Reference gene primer amplification gave estimated nucleated cell counts. Using immunoSEQ multiplex PCR, the repertoire was profiled, and TCRdb retains in-frame clones only, with some absent. Clonal size and the V and J genes are those of that table, whereas D and trimming came from the DNA. The sample carries about 200,000 clones, 75% to 95% recorded once. This clone occurred once. CDR1 is GTSNPN and CDR2 is SVGIG in the germline V gene (reference sequence). Trimming took 0 bases from V and 2 from J; bases not matched to a gene: 9. The CDR3 length is 17 residues. Source material: peripheral blood. The origin of this receptor is a man aged 50 or older with acute or convalescent COVID-19. The V gene is TRBV30, the J gene TRBJ2-3; TRBD2 agrees at 9 bases. The CDR3 protein is CAWSVRRLAGNTDTQYF. CDR3 DNA sequence: TGTGCCTGGAGTGTACGGCGGCTAGCGGGGAACACAGATACGCAGTATTTT.